The entry below gives a single TCR beta chain sequence along with its context. This receptor's antigen is unknown. Base qualities are not recorded, but no much larger clone differs from it by a single base. One collaborating source in Seattle enrolled patients during active infection and followed them longitudinally through the course of disease. Collaborating institutions collected whole blood in K2EDTA tubes following their own protocols. For TCRbeta analysis, collaborators shipped samples as frozen whole blood, isolated PBMCs, or DNA extracted from either of those sample types. These data belong to a study of blood T cell repertoires in COVID-19 (dated by TCRdb to 2019 to 2021). About the study as a whole: Samples covering the acute and convalescent phases of COVID-19 were provided by collaborators in the United States, Italy and Spain. The prospective study material was composed of cDNA or gDNA derived from T cells, B-cell-depleted T cells, or PBMCs. The dataset comprised deeply sampled blood TCRbeta repertoires from subjects exposed to, actively infected with, or recovered from COVID-19. The repertoires were released in a freely available public database intended as a resource for research on the immune response to SARS-CoV-2. Samples were obtained from the ongoing ImmuneRACE study (first 160 participants) and from 1,200 or so subjects provided by 6 global collaborators. Sample metadata almost always included a de-identified subject ID, COVID-19 status, age in years and sex. Where available, HLA class I and class II types were taken from metadata supplied by the sample provider and were not determined by assay-based typing. Overall study results and their limits: The quantity of clinical and demographic metadata differed by source and by participant and was supplied without curation.

TCRbeta CDR3 regions were amplified from genomic DNA by means of the immunoSEQ Assay, a bias-controlled multiplex PCR. The authors' analysis ran thus. Within the assay, amplification of reference gene primers was used to estimate how many nucleated cells each sample contained. Sequence reads were collapsed and filtered to measure the absolute abundance of every unique TCRbeta CDR3 rearrangement. For each sample, productive Simpson clonality was calculated as the square root of Simpson's diversity index across productive rearrangements. The immuneACCESS repertoire file appears here via TCRdb, limited to in-frame rearrangements. These files lack a portion of the clones; in checked studies, under half of the deficit traces to unresolved V genes, and the cause of the others is not known. V and J calls and clone size come straight from that table; D and trimming were deduced from the DNA. Across this sample there are fewer than 450,000 clones, with about nine tenths seen only once. The ten most abundant clones make up around 6.6% of the sample.

The cysteine opens and the phenylalanine closes a CDR3 of 17 amino acids. The only DNA kept is the CDR3, 51 bases in frame from the first base. In the germline V gene, CDR1 corresponds to SGDLS and CDR2 to YYNGEE. Trimmed from V: 0 bases; trimmed from J: 1 base; junction bases lacking a gene match: 7. The clonotype comes from a woman in her sixties or seventies with COVID-19, enrolled during active disease. What was sequenced was peripheral blood. The sequence is built from TRBV9 and TRBJ2-5; a stretch of 9 junction bases matches TRBD2. CDR3 sequence: CASSVGNGGLAQETQYF. In nucleotides, the sequence is TGTGCCAGCAGCGTAGGCAATGGGGGACTAGCCCAAGAGACCCAGTACTTC. The entire variable domain, with the stretches around the CDR3 drawn from the reference TRBV9 and TRBJ2-5 proteins, is DSGVTQTPKHLITATGQRVTLRCSPRSGDLSVYWYQQSLDQGLQFLIQYYNGEERAKGNILERFSAQQFPDLHSELNLSSLELGDSALYFCASSVGNGGLAQETQYFGPGTRLLVL.